Presented here are 3 T cell receptor beta chains from one specimen sequenced in a study of regulatory T cells in long-lasting Graves disease. Time point in this sample: newly diagnosed GD, antithyroid drugs for less than 3 months. Extracted PBMC RNA gave rise to the TCR library. CDR3 regions were amplified by Arm-PCR using iRepertoire HTBI primers to build TCR beta libraries. Each CDR3 protein is one row after TCRdb ran MiXCR on the multiplex PCR reads. The table shows about 430,000 distinct CDR3 sequences, with roughly 15% occurring only once. The same data also contributed to another study, on T cells in Graves' hyperthyroidism and ophthalmopathy.

Sequenced here: peripheral blood mononuclear cells (PBMCs), sampled at new diagnosis, from a patient treated with antithyroid drugs. These receptors came from a woman aged 40 to 49 with Graves disease.

The genes are TRBV18 and TRBJ1-5; tentatively, D is TRBD1 (6 bases). Trimming left V 3 bases short and J 6 bases short, with 9 bases between. CDR1 KGHSH and CDR2 LQKENI come from the germline V gene. There are 13 residues in the CDR3. The CDR3, as DNA: TGTGCCAGCTCACCGAGAGGGGGTCAGCCCCAGCATTTT. Its translation: CASSPRGGQPQHF.

This clonotype was recorded at least ten times. CDR3 nucleotide sequence: TGCAGCGTTGAAGATCGGGGGGTCGTAGGAGGCTACACCTTC. It yields the protein CSVEDRGVVGGYTF. This chain connects TRBV29-1 to TRBJ1-2; D might be TRBD1 (5 bases). In germline, CDR1 is SQVTM, CDR2 ANQGSEA. V shed 0 bases and J shed 8 bases, with 16 bases lying between them. The CDR3 covers 14 residues.

The rearrangement uses TRBV12-3 or TRBV12-4 and TRBJ2-2; D is perhaps TRBD1 or TRBD2 (5 bases each). Between the trimmed V and J ends, which lost 8 bases and 8 bases, there was a span of 18 bases. This CDR3 has 14 residues. CDR3 sequence (DNA): TGTGCCAGCGGGGGAAGTCTTTTGGCTGGGGAGCTGTTTTTT. Translating it yields CASGGSLLAGELFF.